This TCR beta chain was retrieved from a study of PD-L1 blockade in urothelial cancer. For the study at large: Prior regimens of chemotherapy numbered 0 to 3 per patient. The analyses of blood took place 3 weeks (second dose) and 6 weeks after treatment start.

With V trimmed by 7 bases and J by 2 bases, 4 bases remained unmatched. Germline V gives CDR1 MNHEY, CDR2 SVGAGI. The CDR3 runs 14 residues. The templates were synthetic TCR analogs, and they were spiked into each PCR. Using immunoSEQ multiplex PCR, the repertoire was profiled, and TCRdb retains in-frame clones only, with some absent. Of some 30,000 clones in the sample, around nine tenths were seen once. Urothelial carcinoma, locally advanced or metastatic, affected the patients. The starting material was PBMCs, obtained around atezolizumab (anti-PD-L1) treatment. The source is a man between 45 and 60 years old with urothelial cancer. V gene TRBV6-5 combines with J gene TRBJ2-2; 7 positions match TRBD2. Written as DNA, the CDR3 is TGTGCCAGCACGGGACTACCAAACACCGGGGAGCTGTTTTTT. This encodes CASTGLPNTGELFF.